This T cell receptor beta chain was observed in a study of technical replicates of blood from several donors. V was shortened by 6 bases and J by 2 bases, with 14 bases between the two germline ends. Germline CDR1 reads MDHEN; CDR2 reads SYDVKM. The CDR3 runs 14 residues. Repertoires were generated with immunoSEQ multiplex PCR, while TCRdb's copy carries only in-frame clones and drops some. The table shows 70,000 to 90,000 clones, with just over 90% occurring only once. The clonotype comes from a human donor in good health. The specimen was T cells isolated from PBMCs. The V and J genes are TRBV28 and TRBJ2-7; tentative D call: TRBD1 (6 bases). CDR3 residues: CASRTGQLAYEQYF. CDR3 nucleotide sequence: TGTGCCAGCAGGACCGGACAGCTAGCCTACGAGCAGTACTTC.